Below, 24 T cell receptor beta chains from the same sample are listed, as sequenced in a study of blood T cell repertoires in COVID-19 (dated by TCRdb to 2018 to 2021). The library was built by means of the immunoSEQ multiplex PCR assay. Here the immuneACCESS table is served through TCRdb, limited to in-frame sequences with V and J called. Missing clones are a known gap in these copies; in checked studies unresolved V genes cover under half, and the rest lacks a known reason. In all, the sample holds about 320,000 clones, and roughly 89% of those were seen once. The ten largest clonotypes hold roughly 5% of the sample. Sequenced material: PBMCs or T cells enriched from blood (not recorded which). These receptors were collected from a man in his sixties who had recovered from COVID-19.

The CDR3 loop is CASSFRTGGADTQYF. CDR3 in DNA: TGTGCCAGCAGCTTCAGGACAGGGGGCGCAGATACGCAGTATTTT. The genes are TRBV7-2 and TRBJ2-3, with TRBD1 matching 11 bases. CDR1 is SGHTA and CDR2 is FQGNSA in the germline V gene. The CDR3 loop spans 15 amino acids. The J segment lost 4 bases and the V segment lost 3 bases, leaving 3 bases of the junction unmatched. The full variable domain, in which reference TRBV7-2 and TRBJ2-3 provide the parts outside the CDR3, is GAGVSQSPSNKVTEKGKDVELRCDPISGHTALYWYRQSLGQGLEFLIYFQGNSAPDKSGLPSDRFSAERTGGSVSTLTIQRTQQEDSAVYLCASSFRTGGADTQYFGPGTRLTVL.

The chain combines TRBV3-1 (or the pseudogene TRBV3-2) with TRBJ1-3; no definite D call. In germline, CDR1 is LGHDT, CDR2 YNNKEL (reference sequence). The CDR3 spans 14 residues. Trimming stripped 3 bases from V and 0 bases from J, with 6 bases between. CDR3 sequence reads: CASSHPFSGNTIYF. The CDR3 DNA is TGTGCCAGCAGCCACCCTTTCTCTGGAAACACCATATATTTT.

This sequence joins TRBV7-2 and TRBJ2-7; D is ambiguous. CDR1 is SGHTA, CDR2 FQGNSA, per germline. V dropped 4 bases and J dropped 5 bases, with 6 bases sitting between them. The CDR3 covers 11 residues. The DNA of the CDR3 is TGTGCCAGCAGCTCACTCAACGAGCAGTACTTC. This gives the protein CASSSLNEQYF.

V is TRBV28 and J is TRBJ2-7; 7 bases match TRBD2. The CDR3 loop spans 15 amino acids. V gave up 6 bases and J gave up 1 base; unmatched junction bases: 9. The germline gives CDR1 MDHEN, CDR2 SYDVKM. The CDR3 sequence: CASRSPAGGSYEQYF. The CDR3, as DNA: TGTGCCAGCAGATCCCCTGCCGGGGGGTCCTACGAGCAGTACTTC.

The chain joins TRBV6-2 or TRBV6-3 to TRBJ2-1; D is undetermined. V lost 5 bases and J 2 bases, leaving 16 bases between the germline ends. CDR1 is MNHEY and CDR2 is SVGEGT in the germline V gene. The CDR3 spans 16 residues. The CDR3 is CASSPILVVPYNEQFF. DNA of the CDR3: TGTGCCAGCAGTCCAATTTTGGTAGTTCCCTACAATGAGCAGTTCTTC.

The chain links TRBV30 to TRBJ1-6, with 8 bases lining up with TRBD1. Germline lookup yields CDR1 GTSNPN and CDR2 SVGIG (reference sequence). The CDR3 has 15 amino acids. J was trimmed by 5 bases and V by 4 bases; bases with no gene match: 7. The DNA of the CDR3 is TGTGCCTGGAACCCCGACAGGGGAAATAATTCACCCCTCCACTTT. Translating gives CAWNPDRGNNSPLHF.

In its sample, this clone was seen once. The genes are TRBV4-3 and TRBJ2-2; D may be TRBD2 (6 bases). The ends were cut back, 0 bases at V and 4 bases at J, with 9 bases in the middle. CDR1 and CDR2 (germline): LGHNA, YSLEER. The CDR3 loop spans 15 amino acids. CDR3 sequence (DNA): TGCGCCAGCAGCCAAGAGGCGGGGTTCACCGGGGAGCTGTTTTTT. Encoded protein: CASSQEAGFTGELFF.

The chain employs TRBV5-5 and TRBJ2-4; maybe TRBD2 (7 bases). Germline-derived CDR1 and CDR2 are SGHKS and YYEKEE (reference sequence). Trimming stripped 4 bases from V and 0 bases from J, with 23 bases between. The CDR3 length is 19 residues. CDR3 coding DNA: TGTGCCAGCAGCCCCCTGGGGGGGCTAGCTTTCTTAGCCAAAAACATTCAGTACTTC. It translates to CASSPLGGLAFLAKNIQYF.

This chain links TRBV6-6 with TRBJ2-7; 10 bases are shared with TRBD2. The CDR3 has 14 amino acids. Germline CDR1 MNHNY, CDR2 SVGAGI (reference sequence). The V gene end was trimmed by 4 bases and the J gene end by 5 bases; junction bases not matched to a gene: 5. The CDR3, as DNA: TGTGCCAGCAGTTTGCCGGGACTAGCGAACGAGCAGTACTTC. Its translation is CASSLPGLANEQYF.

The V call is TRBV11-2, the J call TRBJ2-3; 10 bases are shared with TRBD2. The ends lost 3 bases at V and 5 bases at J; junction bases unmatched: 14. The CDR3 is made up of 18 amino acids. Germline V lookup: CDR1 SGHAT, CDR2 FQNNGV. As DNA, the CDR3 is TGTGCCAGCAGCTTCCTTTGGGCTAGCGGGAGTGTCGGAGATACGCAGTATTTT. Protein: CASSFLWASGSVGDTQYF. The variable domain in full, completed from reference TRBV11-2 and TRBJ2-3, reads EAGVAQSPRYKIIEKRQSVAFWCNPISGHATLYWYQQILGQGPKLLIQFQNNGVVDDSQLPKDRFSAERLKGVDSTLKIQPAKLEDSAVYLCASSFLWASGSVGDTQYFGPGTRLTVL.

The CDR3 DNA reads TGCAGCGGGGCGAACACGGGACAGGGAATTGGCTACACCTTC. Protein product: CSGANTGQGIGYTF. The chain links TRBV29-1 to TRBJ1-2; 9 nucleotides line up with TRBD1. Germline trimming cut 7 bases from V and 7 bases from J; bases unmatched to any gene: 13. The CDR3 contains 14 residues. Germline V CDR1 and CDR2: SQVTM, ANQGSEA.

The sample holds a few counts of this clone. The chain has TRBV19 and TRBJ1-2; 8 bases agree with TRBD1. The CDR3 is made up of 14 amino acids. The V gene's germline CDR1 is LNHDA and CDR2 SQIVND (reference sequence). Trimming took 2 bases from V and 5 from J; bases not matched to a gene: 4. The CDR3: CASSISDRGYGYTF. The CDR3 DNA follows: TGTGCCAGTAGTATAAGTGACAGGGGTTATGGCTACACCTTC.

The chain is built from TRBV7-2 and TRBJ1-4; 7 positions agree with TRBD1. The ends lost 6 bases at V and 7 bases at J; junction bases unmatched: 8. CDR3 size: 14 residues. Germline V gene data show CDR1 as SGHTA and CDR2 as FQGNSA. The CDR3 sequence is CASSPQAGGEKLFF. The CDR3 DNA is TGTGCCAGCAGTCCCCAGGCAGGGGGTGAAAAACTGTTTTTT.

The CDR3 DNA follows: TGTGCCAGCTCCCTAACACAGGACAGTTACACCGGGGAGCTGTTTTTT. Its protein product is CASSLTQDSYTGELFF. This chain joins TRBV18 and TRBJ2-2; tentative D call: TRBD1 (6 bases). Germline CDR1 and CDR2: KGHSH and LQKENI. The CDR3 covers 16 residues. V was pared by 6 bases and J by 3 bases, with 17 bases between.

The V call is TRBV2, the J call TRBJ2-1; 10 positions match TRBD1. Germline V gene data show CDR1 as SNHLY and CDR2 as FYNNEI. The V segment lost 8 bases and the J segment 7 bases; nucleotides outside the gene matches: 5. The CDR3 is 13 residues long. The CDR3 DNA reads as TGTGCCAGCGGGGGACAGGGGAAAAATGAGCAGTTCTTC. It yields the protein CASGGQGKNEQFF.

CDR3: CASSQDGEGRSYEQYF. The CDR3 DNA reads as TGTGCCAGCAGCCAAGACGGTGAGGGAAGGTCCTACGAGCAGTACTTC. The rearrangement uses TRBV14 and TRBJ2-7; tentatively, D is TRBD2 (5 bases). Germline CDR1 SGHDN, CDR2 FVKESK. Trimming left V 0 bases short and J 1 base short, with 13 bases between. This CDR3 region has 16 residues.

The chain uses TRBV28 and TRBJ1-5; D might be TRBD1 (5 bases). The V and J ends lost 3 bases and 1 base respectively, with 13 bases between them. The CDR3 has 16 amino acids. Germline assignment: CDR1 MDHEN and CDR2 SYDVKM. DNA for the CDR3: TGTGCCAGCAGTTTGTACGGGGGGTGGAGCAATCAGCCCCAGCATTTT. Protein product: CASSLYGGWSNQPQHF.

The chain joins TRBV30 to TRBJ2-7, with 8 bases lining up with TRBD1. This CDR3 region has 13 residues. Germline V CDR1 and CDR2: GTSNPN, SVGIG (reference sequence). Unmatched junction bases numbered 5, after V lost 1 base and J lost 6 bases. As DNA, the CDR3 is TGTGCCTGGAGTGGGACAGGGTTCAGCGAGCAGTACTTC. Translated: CAWSGTGFSEQYF.

The chain joins TRBV3-1 (or the pseudogene TRBV3-2) to TRBJ1-5, with TRBD1 matching over 8 bases. This CDR3 contains 14 residues. Trimming removed 1 base from V and 6 bases from J; junction bases left unmatched: 2. Germline V lookup: CDR1 LGHDT, CDR2 YNNKEL (reference sequence). CDR3 loop: CASSQGTGSQPQHF. CDR3 nucleotide sequence: TGTGCCAGCAGCCAAGGGACAGGGAGTCAGCCCCAGCATTTT.

The V and J genes are TRBV28 and TRBJ1-2; D remains unclear. The length of the CDR3 is 12 residues. Per the germline V gene, CDR1 is MDHEN and CDR2 is SYDVKM. Trimming removed 4 bases at V and 3 bases at J, with 6 bases between. CDR3 loop: CASSSLHYGYTF. In DNA, the CDR3 is TGTGCCAGCAGTTCCCTCCACTATGGCTACACCTTC.

In the case of this clone: Compared with germline, one end of the junction differs, possibly owing to a read error. This rearrangement joins TRBV30 to TRBJ2-5; 8 nucleotides agree with TRBD2. Germline V gene sequence: CDR1 GTSNPN, CDR2 SVGIG (reference sequence). The CDR3 is made up of 15 amino acids. The CDR3, as DNA: TGTGCCTGGAGGACGGGACTAGAAAGTCAAGGGACCCAGTACTTC. It codes for CAWRTGLESQGTQYF.

This sequence joins TRBV18 and TRBJ2-2; 8 bases agree with TRBD2. The V and J ends lost 3 bases and 1 base, in that order; junction bases with no gene match: 4. Germline V gene sequence: CDR1 KGHSH, CDR2 LQKENI. This CDR3 region has 16 residues. The CDR3 DNA reads TGTGCCAGCTCACCCATGCTAGCGGGGAACACCGGGGAGCTGTTTTTT. Protein sequence: CASSPMLAGNTGELFF.

The chain couples TRBV12-3 or TRBV12-4 to TRBJ1-5; TRBD1 is a possible D gene (5 bases). V lost 3 bases to trimming and J lost 7 bases, with 10 bases between them. The CDR3 is 13 residues long. As DNA, the CDR3 is TGTGCCAGCAGTTTGACAGCCATCCAGCCCCAGCATTTT. This codes for CASSLTAIQPQHF.

The chain carries TRBV27 and TRBJ2-1; weak D call: TRBD2 (6 bases). The CDR3 has 13 residues. Trimming took off 2 bases at V and 10 bases at J, with 12 bases between the two ends. The germline V gene has CDR1 MNHEY and CDR2 SMNVEV (reference sequence). CDR3: CASSLDWRGEQFF. Written as DNA, the CDR3 is TGTGCCAGCAGTTTAGATTGGCGGGGAGAGCAGTTCTTC.